These 5 T cell receptor beta chains originate from one sample sequenced in a study of PD-1 blockade in classical Hodgkin lymphoma. The time point was: cycle 4 day 1 (C4D1), after less than seven weeks of nivolumab. Each patient experienced a relapse that followed autologous stem cell transplantation, and brentuximab vedotin exposure varied. Method: immunoSEQ multiplex PCR; TCRdb's copy keeps in-frame clones and lacks some. The sample holds around 90,000 clones, 78% seen once. The sample in question was peripheral blood mononuclear cells (PBMCs), obtained before the fourth cycle of nivolumab. These receptors were taken from a human donor with classical Hodgkin lymphoma.

V is TRBV15 and J is TRBJ1-3; D not certain. This CDR3 region has 15 residues. The V end lost 0 bases, the J end lost 0 bases, and 6 bases lay between the germline ends. Germline V gives CDR1 LNHNV, CDR2 YYDKDF (reference sequence). The CDR3 protein is CATSRDPSSGNTIYF. CDR3 nucleotide sequence: TGTGCCACCAGCAGAGATCCGAGCTCTGGAAACACCATATATTTT.

The CDR3 sequence: CASRPALGEAFF. CDR3 nucleotides: TGTGCCAGCCGCCCCGCCCTAGGGGAAGCTTTCTTT. The rearrangement joins TRBV25-1 to TRBJ1-1, with unresolved D. CDR3 size: 12 residues. V dropped 8 bases and J dropped 8 bases, with 15 bases sitting between them. Germline V gene data show CDR1 as MGHDK and CDR2 as SYGVNS.

This chain links TRBV7-9 with TRBJ2-1, with 10 positions matching TRBD2. The V gene end was trimmed by 8 bases and the J gene end by 7 bases; junction bases not matched to a gene: 8. Germline V gene lookup returns CDR1 SEHNR and CDR2 FQNEAQ (reference sequence). The CDR3 is 14 residues long. CDR3 in amino acids: CASHAGLARNEQFF. CDR3 sequence (DNA): TGTGCCAGCCACGCGGGACTAGCGAGAAATGAGCAGTTCTTC.

This clone was seen at least ten times. The rearrangement uses TRBV4-2 and TRBJ2-1, with D possibly being TRBD1 (5 bases). V was pared by 1 base and J by 0 bases, with 10 bases between. This CDR3 comprises 16 residues. The germline V gene has CDR1 LGHNA and CDR2 YNFKEQ. The CDR3 coding sequence is TGTGCCAGCAGCCAAGGGGGCGCTAGCTCCTACAATGAGCAGTTCTTC. Amino acid sequence: CASSQGGASSYNEQFF.

CDR3 bases: TGTGCCAGCAGTCGACAGGAGACCTACAATGAGCAGTTCTTC. Translated: CASSRQETYNEQFF. V and J are TRBV6-5 and TRBJ2-1; tentative D call: TRBD1 (6 bases). Germline V CDR1 and CDR2: MNHEY, SVGAGI. This CDR3 has 14 amino acids. V lost 5 bases, J lost 2 bases, and 10 bases lay in between.